Below, one T cell receptor beta chain is given with its context. This specimen belongs to a study of blood T cell repertoires in COVID-19. Study details: Samples came from the United States, Italy and Spain, spanning acute and convalescent COVID-19. From T cells, B-cell-depleted T cells, or PBMCs came the material, which was cDNA or gDNA.

This table comes from immunoSEQ multiplex PCR, and its TCRdb copy is limited to in-frame clones, with some not included. The table shows around 150,000 clones, with roughly 85% occurring only once. In germline, CDR1 is SGHRS, CDR2 YFSETQ. Trimming took 3 bases from V and 1 from J; bases not matched to a gene: 6. This CDR3 comprises 15 residues. The chain uses TRBV5-1 and TRBJ1-1, with 7 bases matching TRBD1. What was sequenced was peripheral blood. This clonotype was sampled from a human donor with acute or convalescent COVID-19. The donor label of this sample is uncertain. The CDR3 reads CASSSGTVRNTEAFF. CDR3 DNA: TGCGCCAGCAGCTCAGGGACAGTCCGGAACACTGAAGCTTTCTTT. The whole variable domain, remainder taken from reference TRBV5-1 and TRBJ1-1, is KAGVTQTPRYLIKTRGQQVTLSCSPISGHRSVSWYQQTPGQGLQFLFEYFSETQRNKGNFPGRFSGRQFSNSRSEMNVSTLELGDSALYLCASSSGTVRNTEAFFGQGTRLTVV.